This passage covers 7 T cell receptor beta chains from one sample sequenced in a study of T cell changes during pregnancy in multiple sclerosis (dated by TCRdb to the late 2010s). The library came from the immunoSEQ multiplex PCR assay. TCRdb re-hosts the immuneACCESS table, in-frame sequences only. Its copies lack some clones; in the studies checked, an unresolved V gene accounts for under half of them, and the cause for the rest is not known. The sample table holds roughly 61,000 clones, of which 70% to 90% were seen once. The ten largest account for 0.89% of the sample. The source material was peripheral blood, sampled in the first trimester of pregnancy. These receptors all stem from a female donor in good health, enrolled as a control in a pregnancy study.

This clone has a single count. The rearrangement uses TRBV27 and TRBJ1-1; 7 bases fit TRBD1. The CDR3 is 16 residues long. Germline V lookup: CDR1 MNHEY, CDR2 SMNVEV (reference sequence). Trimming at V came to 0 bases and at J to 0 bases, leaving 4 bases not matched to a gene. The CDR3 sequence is CASSLSFGQVNTEAFF. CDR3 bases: TGTGCCAGCAGTTTATCTTTCGGACAGGTGAACACTGAAGCTTTCTTT.

CDR3: CASSSTLTVSYEQYF. The CDR3, as DNA: TGTGCCAGCAGCTCGACCTTGACAGTTTCCTACGAGCAGTACTTC. The chain combines TRBV5-4 with TRBJ2-7, with a possible D match to TRBD1 (5 bases). V gave up 3 bases and J gave up 1 base, with 14 bases separating them. The germline V gene encodes CDR1 SGHNT and CDR2 YYREEE (reference sequence). The CDR3 contains 15 residues.

The CDR3 DNA reads TGTGCCCCAGGGGGGTTGAACACTGAAGCTTTCTTT. Its translation is CAPGGLNTEAFF. The gene calls are TRBV5-4 and TRBJ1-1; 7 bases align to TRBD1. Losses at the gene ends were 10 bases for V and 0 bases for J; bases not matched to a gene: 3. From germline, CDR1 is SGHNT and CDR2 YYREEE (reference sequence). The CDR3 has 12 amino acids.

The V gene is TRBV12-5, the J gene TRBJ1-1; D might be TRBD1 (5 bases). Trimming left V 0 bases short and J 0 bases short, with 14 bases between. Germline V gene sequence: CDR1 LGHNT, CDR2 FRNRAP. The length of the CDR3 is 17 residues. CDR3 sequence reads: CASGLVLSGRLNTEAFF. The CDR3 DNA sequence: TGTGCTAGTGGTTTGGTACTATCAGGGAGGTTGAACACTGAAGCTTTCTTT.

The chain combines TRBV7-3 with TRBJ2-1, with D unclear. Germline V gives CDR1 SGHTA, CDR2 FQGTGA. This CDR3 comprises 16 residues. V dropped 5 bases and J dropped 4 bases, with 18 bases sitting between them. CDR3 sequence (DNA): TGTGCCAGCAGCGACCCGGTCACCCTAGATTACAATGAGCAGTTCTTC. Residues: CASSDPVTLDYNEQFF.

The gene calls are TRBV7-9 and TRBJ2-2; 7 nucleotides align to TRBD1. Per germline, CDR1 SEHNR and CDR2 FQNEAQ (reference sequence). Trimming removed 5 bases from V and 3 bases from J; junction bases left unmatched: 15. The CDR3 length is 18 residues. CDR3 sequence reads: CASSPQRDRVGYTGELFF. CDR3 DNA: TGTGCCAGCAGCCCCCAAAGAGACAGGGTCGGGTACACCGGGGAGCTGTTTTTT. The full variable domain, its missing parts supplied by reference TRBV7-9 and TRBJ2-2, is DTGVSQNPRHKITKRGQNVTFRCDPISEHNRLYWYRQTLGQGPEFLTYFQNEAQLEKSRLLSDRFSAERPKGSFSTLEIQRTEQGDSAMYLCASSPQRDRVGYTGELFFGEGSRLTVL.

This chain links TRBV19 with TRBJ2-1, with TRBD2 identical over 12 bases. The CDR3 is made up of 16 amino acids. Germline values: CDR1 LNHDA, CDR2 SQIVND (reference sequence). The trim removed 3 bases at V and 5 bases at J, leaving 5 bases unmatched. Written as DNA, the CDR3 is TGTGCCAGTAGTATCCCTCGGACTAGCGGGAACAATGAGCAGTTCTTC. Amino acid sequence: CASSIPRTSGNNEQFF.